This T cell receptor (beta chain) came from a study of T-cell reconstitution after alpha-beta-depleted transplantation in children (dated by TCRdb to the mid-2010s). For context, the study as a whole: The study quantitatively tracked T-cell immune reconstitution after TCRalphabeta/CD19-depleted allogeneic hematopoietic cell transplantation in children using TCR repertoire profiling.

Library creation used PCR. The sequencing machine was an Illumina HiSeq 2500. To normalize quantification of the TCRbeta repertoire, the TCR libraries were built with molecular barcoding that relied on unique molecular identifiers. The raw public reads went through TCRdb reprocessing: fastp at Q25, MiXCR clone calling, in-frame beta chains kept. Entries are consolidated by CDR3 protein sequence, retaining the most common genes and DNA. This sample has 450,000 to 600,000 distinct CDR3 sequences in its table, and approximately 13% of those were observed once. Over 2% of the sample belongs to the ten largest clones. The research as a whole found: The high TCRbeta diversity at day 60 in some patients was ascribed to recipient T cells and intrathymic progenitors that had survived conditioning. The apparently early alphabetaT-cell count recovery about two months after transplant was reportedly dependent on only several hundred rapidly expanded clones derived from non-depleted graft cells. The frequencies of hyperexpanded clones fell over the following months, and after one year, T-cell counts and TCRbeta diversity were mostly attributed to newly produced T cells.

Comment on this clonotype: Its antigen specificity is not known. No per-base quality is available; no much larger clone lies one base away.

The germline V gene (reference sequence) supplies CDR1 DFQATT and CDR2 SNEGSKA. From the cysteine up to the phenylalanine, the CDR3 has a length of 14 residues. Only the CDR3 part of the read is kept: 42 bases, read in frame from the first base. Between the V and J ends, shortened by 5 bases and 4 bases respectively, the junction contains 16 bases. Read against the paper, the sample's treatment or condition label means: allogeneic hematopoietic cell transplantation with graft depleted of TCRalphabeta T cells and CD19 B cells. The transplant recipients were children given TCRalphabeta/CD19-depleted allogeneic hematopoietic cell grafts.

The rearrangement joined TRBV20-1 to TRBJ2-3, with the D call perhaps TRBD1 or TRBD2, as 6 bases match in each case. The source was PBMCs, mostly from graft donor cells, collected 360 days after TCRalphabeta/CD19-depleted stem cell transplant. The source is a male patient younger than 18 who had a stem cell transplant for acute myeloid leukemia, so the T cells may come from the graft donor. CDR3 reads: CSAARDTGADTQYF. The nucleotide sequence reads as follows: TGCAGTGCTGCGCGGGACACAGGTGCAGATACGCAGTATTTT.